This TCR beta chain was profiled in a study of cytomegalovirus exposure and HLA in healthy donors. About the research overall: HLA-typed donors contributed some 87 million unique TCRs, which were held in an early data release.

Study outcomes and limitations: Among the sequence variants, a highly shared cluster was likely an artifact of sequencing.

PCR involved 60 Vbeta and 13 Jbeta primers. Original handling: Later, roughly 77 million unique TCR beta chains were counted in an analysis, and approximately 10 million of them were shared. Method: immunoSEQ multiplex PCR; TCRdb's copy keeps in-frame clones and lacks some. The D gene and trimming were derived from the DNA, and the V and J assignments and clone size from that table. The sample lists roughly 120,000 clones; approximately 15% were seen once. On this clone itself: Its antigen is currently unknown.

This sequence originates from a woman under 30 in good health and CMV-seronegative. Input material: PBMCs.

CDR3 loop: CASSPRGGGDEKLFF. DNA of the CDR3: TGTGCCAGCAGCCCGAGGGGAGGAGGGGATGAAAAACTGTTTTTT. The chain combines TRBV9 with TRBJ1-4; tentatively, D is TRBD1 (5 bases). V was trimmed by 4 bases and J by 6 bases, leaving 16 bases between them. CDR1 and CDR2 (germline): SGDLS, YYNGEE. CDR3 size: 15 residues. Full variable domain (remainder filled in from reference TRBV9 and TRBJ1-4): DSGVTQTPKHLITATGQRVTLRCSPRSGDLSVYWYQQSLDQGLQFLIQYYNGEERAKGNILERFSAQQFPDLHSELNLSSLELGDSALYFCASSPRGGGDEKLFFGSGTQLSVL.